Each of the 29 T cell receptor beta chains below was sequenced from the same sample in a study of graft-versus-host responses after intestinal transplantation. Repertoires were generated with immunoSEQ multiplex PCR, while TCRdb's copy carries only in-frame clones and drops some. The data hold tens of thousands of clones, with just under 95% observed a single time. The specimen was bone marrow, collected approximately 740 days after intestinal transplantation. All receptors derive from a human patient who received an intestinal transplant, so some T cells may come from the graft donor.

The rearrangement links TRBV19 to TRBJ2-7; no definite D call. The CDR3 runs to 12 residues. V lost 5 bases and J 3 bases, leaving 8 bases between the germline ends. The V gene's germline CDR1 is LNHDA and CDR2 SQIVND (reference sequence). The CDR3 DNA follows: TGTGCCAGTAGTGCCTGGGACTACGAGCAGTACTTC. Protein sequence: CASSAWDYEQYF.

The V and J genes are TRBV10-1 and TRBJ2-1; 9 bases align to TRBD1. The CDR3 is made up of 13 amino acids. Germline V lookup: CDR1 WNHNN, CDR2 SYGVQD (reference sequence). The ends lost 7 bases at V and 7 bases at J; junction bases unmatched: 5. The CDR3 DNA follows: TGCGCCAGCAACAGGGACAGGGAAAATGAGCAGTTCTTC. This gives the protein CASNRDRENEQFF.

J is TRBJ1-4 and V is TRBV19; TRBD1 might be the D (5 bases). Germline CDR1 reads LNHDA; CDR2 reads SQIVND (reference sequence). This CDR3 is built from 15 residues. The germline V and J ends were trimmed by 6 bases and 10 bases, with 21 bases remaining between them. CDR3 region: CASRNIPLGGGKLFF. DNA of the CDR3: TGTGCCAGTAGGAACATCCCCCTGGGGGGAGGAAAACTGTTTTTT.

The genes are TRBV6-1 and TRBJ2-1, with 8 bases that match TRBD2. Germline V lookup: CDR1 MNHNS, CDR2 SASEGT. CDR3 length: 14 amino acids. The V and J ends lost 10 bases and 8 bases, in that order; junction bases with no gene match: 13. DNA for the CDR3: TGTGCCATACAACTACTAGCGGCGGGGTATGAGCAGTTCTTC. This gives the protein CAIQLLAAGYEQFF.

This sequence joins TRBV27 and TRBJ2-1; D may be TRBD1 or TRBD2 (6 bases each). The V end lost 11 bases, the J end lost 2 bases, and 10 bases lay between the germline ends. CDR3 size: 12 residues. The germline CDR1 and CDR2 sequences are MNHEY and SMNVEV (reference sequence). CDR3 DNA sequence: TGTGCCGCCCGGGGGCCCTACAATGAGCAGTTCTTC. Translating it yields CAARGPYNEQFF.

The V and J genes are TRBV18 and TRBJ2-7; D is undetermined. Germline-derived CDR1 and CDR2 are KGHSH and LQKENI. This CDR3 has 15 residues. V was cut by 0 bases and J by 2 bases, with 11 bases left in between. The CDR3 bases are TGTGCCAGCTCACCACCCGCAGGCCTGACCTACGAGCAGTACTTC. Its translation: CASSPPAGLTYEQYF.

The chain recombines TRBV2 with TRBJ1-2; 7 nucleotides match TRBD1. CDR1 and CDR2 (germline): SNHLY, FYNNEI. The CDR3 is 14 amino acids. Germline trimming cut 3 bases from V and 3 bases from J; bases unmatched to any gene: 4. Here the CDR3 DNA reads TGTGCCAGCAGTGATAAGGGGGCCGACTATGGCTACACCTTC. It encodes CASSDKGADYGYTF.

The rearrangement joins TRBV14 to TRBJ2-3; D might be TRBD2 (5 bases). Trimming took off 1 base at V and 5 bases at J, with 13 bases between the two ends. The CDR3 loop spans 15 amino acids. Germline V gene data show CDR1 as SGHDN and CDR2 as FVKESK. DNA for the CDR3: TGTGCCAGCAGCCAAGTGTACGGGCGGGTAGATACGCAGTATTTT. As protein: CASSQVYGRVDTQYF.

The chain employs TRBV12-5 and TRBJ2-7, with 12 bases lining up with TRBD1. CDR1 LGHNT and CDR2 FRNRAP come from the germline V gene. V lost 0 bases and J lost 5; bases outside the gene matches: 5. CDR3 length: 16 residues. DNA of the CDR3: TGTGCTAGTGGTTTGGTAATGGGACAGGGGGCCGACGAGCAGTACTTC. Encoded protein: CASGLVMGQGADEQYF.

The CDR3 sequence is CASSYSEGNSPLHF. The CDR3, as DNA: TGTGCCAGCAGTTACTCGGAGGGAAATTCACCCCTCCACTTT. The chain recombines TRBV6-5 with TRBJ1-6; no clear D. Trimming removed 0 bases at V and 7 bases at J, with 7 bases between. Germline CDR1 and CDR2: MNHEY and SVGAGI. The CDR3 loop spans 14 amino acids.

This clone was observed a single time. The gene calls are TRBV19 and TRBJ1-4; 8 nucleotides align to TRBD1. Per the germline V gene, CDR1 is LNHDA and CDR2 is SQIVND (reference sequence). The junction had 5 bases not matched to a gene; V was cut back by 5 bases and J by 3 bases. The CDR3 loop spans 15 amino acids. The CDR3 nucleotides read TGTGCCAGTAGTTCAGGGGGCCTGGCTAATGAAAAACTGTTTTTT. Translated: CASSSGGLANEKLFF. The variable domain in full, with the rest retrieved from reference TRBV19 and TRBJ1-4, is DGGITQSPKYLFRKEGQNVTLSCEQNLNHDAMYWYRQDPGQGLRLIYYSQIVNDFQKGDIAEGYSVSREKKESFPLTVTSAQKNPTAFYLCASSSGGLANEKLFFGSGTQLSVL.

This clone was found once. This CDR3 is CASSYLLGSSYEQYF. The CDR3 DNA reads TGTGCCAGCAGTTATTTACTGGGAAGCTCCTACGAGCAGTACTTC. This chain joins TRBV6-5 and TRBJ2-7, with D unresolved. Per the germline V gene, CDR1 is MNHEY and CDR2 is SVGAGI. V lost 3 bases and J lost 0, with 12 bases in between. This CDR3 is 15 amino acids long.

This clone was seen just once. This chain joins TRBV10-3 and TRBJ2-3; 8 bases match TRBD2. J was trimmed by 0 bases and V by 0 bases; bases with no gene match: 11. The CDR3 contains 19 residues. From germline, CDR1 is ENHRY and CDR2 SYGVKD. The CDR3 loop reads CAISESIGGARWSTDTQYF. In DNA, the CDR3 is TGTGCCATCAGTGAGTCAATCGGGGGGGCCAGGTGGAGCACAGATACGCAGTATTTT.

This clone occurred once. V usage is TRBV18 and J usage is TRBJ2-2; no clear D gene. Trimming took off 1 base at V and 4 bases at J, with 7 bases between the two ends. Germline CDR1 and CDR2: KGHSH and LQKENI. The CDR3 runs 14 residues. CDR3 sequence: CASSPRQTTGELFF. DNA for the CDR3: TGTGCCAGCTCACCACGTCAAACCACCGGGGAGCTGTTTTTT. The whole variable domain, filled in from reference TRBV18 and TRBJ2-2, reads NAGVMQNPRHLVRRRGQEARLRCSPMKGHSHVYWYRQLPEEGLKFMVYLQKENIIDESGMPKERFSAEFPKEGPSILRIQQVVRGDSAAYFCASSPRQTTGELFFGEGSRLTVL.

Here the CDR3 DNA reads TGTGCCAGCAGCAAAGACGGCCAGGGAGTGGAGACCCAGTACTTC. It translates to CASSKDGQGVETQYF. The chain joins TRBV7-3 to TRBJ2-5; either TRBD1 or TRBD2 may fit D (5 bases each). Trimming removed 5 bases from V and 5 bases from J, with 18 bases in between. Germline V lookup: CDR1 SGHTA, CDR2 FQGTGA. This CDR3 is 15 amino acids long.

The CDR3 spells CASSFNNSPLHF. CDR3 in DNA: TGTGCCAGCAGTTTTAACAATTCACCCCTCCACTTT. The chain employs TRBV27 and TRBJ1-6; D call uncertain. CDR1 and CDR2 (germline): MNHEY, SMNVEV (reference sequence). Trimming stripped 3 bases from V and 7 bases from J, with 4 bases between. The CDR3 totals 12 residues.

The chain joins TRBV6-1 to TRBJ1-2, with 8 bases aligning to TRBD1. Germline CDR1 and CDR2: MNHNS and SASEGT. The CDR3 contains 14 residues. V shed 7 bases, J shed 2 bases, and the junction held 6 bases outside the gene matches. CDR3 residues: CASIIGTGNYGYTF. The CDR3 DNA is TGTGCCAGCATCATCGGGACAGGAAACTATGGCTACACCTTC.

V and J are TRBV6-1 and TRBJ2-7; 7 nucleotides align to TRBD1. CDR1 MNHNS and CDR2 SASEGT come from the germline V gene. The CDR3 consists of 14 residues. J lost 2 bases, V lost 6 bases, and 7 bases had no gene match. The CDR3 sequence is CASRELQGTYEQYF. The CDR3 DNA sequence: TGTGCCAGCAGGGAACTACAGGGGACCTACGAGCAGTACTTC.

The chain carries TRBV11-1 and TRBJ2-7; D call uncertain. Trimming took 1 base from V and 3 from J, leaving 10 bases between them. CDR1 is SGHAT and CDR2 is FQDESV in the germline V gene (reference sequence). This CDR3 region has 14 residues. CDR3: CASSLVPSFYEQYF. As DNA, the CDR3 is TGTGCCAGCAGCTTAGTGCCTAGTTTCTACGAGCAGTACTTC.

The rearrangement uses TRBV9 and TRBJ2-7; D unclear. Trimming cost V 0 bases and J 5 bases, with 15 bases left between them. Germline V gene sequence: CDR1 SGDLS, CDR2 YYNGEE. The CDR3 is 15 amino acids. The CDR3 nucleotides read TGTGCCAGCAGCGTAGGGTTTGGGCTTTTGGACGAGCAGTACTTC. This translates into CASSVGFGLLDEQYF.

The gene calls are TRBV29-1 and TRBJ2-6; possible D gene TRBD2, 5 bases. V gave up 3 bases and J gave up 0 bases, with 24 bases separating them. Per germline, CDR1 SQVTM and CDR2 ANQGSEA. There are 20 residues in the CDR3. This CDR3 is CSVEEVQDAPISSGANVLTF. The CDR3 nucleotides are TGCAGCGTTGAGGAGGTTCAGGACGCTCCAATCAGCTCTGGGGCCAACGTCCTGACTTTC.

The chain combines TRBV2 with TRBJ2-1; D is unclear. This CDR3 is 11 amino acids long. V gave up 3 bases and J gave up 6 bases, with 3 bases separating them. Germline lookup yields CDR1 SNHLY and CDR2 FYNNEI. The CDR3 nucleotides are TGTGCCAGCAGTGACCTCAATGAGCAGTTCTTC. It translates to CASSDLNEQFF.

CDR3 coding DNA: TGTGCCAGCAGCTTTAGTGAAATCTCCTACAATGAGCAGTTCTTC. Its protein product is CASSFSEISYNEQFF. J is TRBJ2-1 and V is TRBV7-2; D is uncertain. Germline V CDR1 and CDR2: SGHTA, FQGNSA. Trimming pared 3 bases from V and 0 bases from J, leaving 9 bases between. This CDR3 contains 15 residues.

The chain has TRBV6-5 and TRBJ2-7, with 10 nucleotides matching TRBD2. V was pared by 3 bases and J by 5 bases, with 7 bases of the junction left unmatched. This CDR3 has 15 residues. Germline CDR1 and CDR2: MNHEY and SVGAGI. The CDR3 here is CASSYSSGGGNEQYF. The CDR3 bases are TGTGCCAGCAGTTATTCCAGCGGGGGGGGAAACGAGCAGTACTTC.

This sequence joins TRBV19 and TRBJ2-2; D unclear. From germline, CDR1 is LNHDA and CDR2 SQIVND (reference sequence). V gave up 6 bases and J gave up 6 bases, with 14 bases separating them. This CDR3 is built from 14 residues. The DNA of the CDR3 is TGTGCCAGTAGGACCGCTCGGAAGGCCGGGGAGCTGTTTTTT. As protein: CASRTARKAGELFF.

This rearrangement joins TRBV6-5 to TRBJ1-1, with D uncertain. Germline V gene data show CDR1 as MNHEY and CDR2 as SVGAGI. The ends were cut back, 0 bases at V and 7 bases at J, with 15 bases in the middle. The CDR3 loop spans 15 amino acids. The CDR3, as DNA: TGTGCCAGCAGTTACTCTACTCATCCGATCAATGAAGCTTTCTTT. Encoded protein: CASSYSTHPINEAFF.

For this clone: The sample has other DNA sequences that encode this CDR3 too. This chain joins TRBV6-1 and TRBJ1-3; D is ambiguous. The V end was cut by 2 bases, the J end by 0 bases, with 5 bases between. The CDR3 loop spans 14 amino acids. Germline V gene data show CDR1 as MNHNS and CDR2 as SASEGT. The CDR3 DNA reads as TGTGCCAGCAGTGAACTTAGCTCTGGAAACACCATATATTTT. This translates into CASSELSSGNTIYF.

The genes are TRBV7-9 and TRBJ2-2, with D perhaps TRBD2 (6 bases). The CDR3 is 15 residues long. Germline-derived CDR1 and CDR2 are SEHNR and FQNEAQ (reference sequence). V was pared by 3 bases and J by 4 bases, with 12 bases between. CDR3 nucleotides: TGTGCCAGCAGCTTCAGGAGGGTCGGCACCGGGGAGCTGTTTTTT. This translates into CASSFRRVGTGELFF.

The rearrangement links TRBV5-4 to TRBJ2-7; D gene unclear. V was trimmed by 3 bases and J by 0 bases, leaving 1 base between them. Germline CDR1 SGHNT, CDR2 YYREEE (reference sequence). The CDR3 runs to 11 residues. The CDR3 here is CASSSSYEQYF. CDR3 DNA: TGTGCCAGCAGCTCCTCCTACGAGCAGTACTTC. The whole variable domain, filled in from reference TRBV5-4 and TRBJ2-7, reads ETGVTQSPTHLIKTRGQQVTLRCSSQSGHNTVSWYQQALGQGPQFIFQYYREEENGRGNFPPRFSGLQFPNYSSELNVNALELDDSALYLCASSSSYEQYFGPGTRLTVT.